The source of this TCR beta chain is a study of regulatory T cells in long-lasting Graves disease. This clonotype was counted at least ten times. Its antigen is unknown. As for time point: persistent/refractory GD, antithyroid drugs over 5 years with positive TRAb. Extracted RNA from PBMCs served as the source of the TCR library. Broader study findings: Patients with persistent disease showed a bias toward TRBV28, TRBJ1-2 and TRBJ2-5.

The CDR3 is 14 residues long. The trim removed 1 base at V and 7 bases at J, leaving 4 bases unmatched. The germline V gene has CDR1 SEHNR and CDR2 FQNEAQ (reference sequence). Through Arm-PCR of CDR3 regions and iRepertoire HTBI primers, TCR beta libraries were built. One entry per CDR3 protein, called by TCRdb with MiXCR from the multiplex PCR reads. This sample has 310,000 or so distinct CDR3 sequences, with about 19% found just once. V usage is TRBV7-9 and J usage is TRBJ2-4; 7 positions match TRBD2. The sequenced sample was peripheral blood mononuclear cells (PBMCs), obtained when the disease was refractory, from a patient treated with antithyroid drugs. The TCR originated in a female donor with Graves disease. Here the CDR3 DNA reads TGTGCCAGCAGCTTAGTGCAGGGAGGGAACATTCAGTACTTC. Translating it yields CASSLVQGGNIQYF. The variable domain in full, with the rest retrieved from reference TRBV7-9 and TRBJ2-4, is DTGVSQNPRHKITKRGQNVTFRCDPISEHNRLYWYRQTLGQGPEFLTYFQNEAQLEKSRLLSDRFSAERPKGSFSTLEIQRTEQGDSAMYLCASSLVQGGNIQYFGAGTRLSVL.